What follows are 5 T cell receptor beta chains derived from one specimen sequenced in a study of blood T cells in healthy people across ages (dated by TCRdb to between 2015 and 2016). The library was produced with 5' RACE. Data came from an Illumina HiSeq 2500. The second PCR ran for roughly 6 to 11 cycles and used a J-beta primer mix along with a sample-barcoded 5' primer. The public sequencing data were trimmed at Q25 with fastp and processed into clonotypes with MiXCR by TCRdb, which kept only in-frame beta chains. A single entry per CDR3 protein holds the most common genes and DNA from its merged rows. The sample includes fewer than 800,000 distinct CDR3 sequences, with roughly 32% observed a single time. Together, the top ten hold roughly 15% of the sample. Specimen: blood. These receptors originate from a woman over 75 in good health. Donor details come from another sample of the same person, matched by shared clones.

This CDR3 is CASSPGTSGTYNEQYF. The DNA of the CDR3 is TGTGCCAGCAGTCCCGGGACTAGCGGCACCTACAATGAGCAGTACTTC. The rearrangement links TRBV7-3 to TRBJ2-7, with 11 bases that match TRBD2. The CDR3 sequence is 16 residues long. V shed 6 bases and J 7 bases; nucleotides not matched to a gene: 14. The V gene's germline CDR1 is SGHTA and CDR2 FQGTGA.

This clonotype was counted at least ten times. The chain carries TRBV9 and TRBJ2-3, with 13 bases matching TRBD2. Germline values: CDR1 SGDLS, CDR2 YYNGEE. V dropped 1 base and J dropped 4; count of bases not matched to a gene: 3. The CDR3 has 16 amino acids. CDR3 loop: CASSVTSGGAPDTQYF. In nucleotides, the CDR3 is TGTGCCAGCAGCGTAACTAGCGGGGGGGCCCCAGATACGCAGTATTTT.

The V call is TRBV20-1, the J call TRBJ1-2, with D perhaps TRBD1 (6 bases). The CDR3 runs 14 residues. Trimming pared 5 bases from V and 7 bases from J, leaving 20 bases between. Germline CDR1 reads DFQATT; CDR2 reads SNEGSKA (reference sequence). This CDR3 is CSALPGGGRGGYTF. In DNA form, the CDR3 reads TGCAGTGCTCTCCCGGGGGGGGGCCGTGGTGGCTACACCTTC.

A few counts support this clonotype. The chain carries TRBV6-2 or TRBV6-3 and TRBJ2-5, with 7 nucleotides matching TRBD1. V lost 3 bases and J lost 11; bases outside the gene matches: 12. The CDR3 consists of 14 residues. Germline V CDR1 and CDR2: MNHEY, SVGEGT. The CDR3 DNA sequence: TGTGCCAGCAGTTATTCGACAGGGACAAATGAGCAGTACTTC. Amino acid sequence: CASSYSTGTNEQYF.

This clonotype was seen repeatedly, ten times or more. This chain links TRBV20-1 with TRBJ1-1, with D possibly TRBD1 on 5 matching bases. V lost 5 bases and J 3 bases, leaving 19 bases between the germline ends. CDR1 and CDR2 (germline): DFQATT, SNEGSKA (reference sequence). This CDR3 has 15 residues. This CDR3 reads CSAHSGTGGHTEAFF. The CDR3 DNA sequence: TGCAGTGCTCACTCGGGGACGGGGGGTCACACTGAAGCTTTCTTT.